Following are 6 T cell receptor beta chains from one sample sequenced in a study of cytomegalovirus exposure and HLA in healthy donors. The PCR ran on 60 Vbeta and 13 Jbeta primers. Measured with immunoSEQ multiplex PCR; TCRdb has only the in-frame clones, and not every one. In the table there are about 61,000 clones, approximately 88% of which are singletons. Input material: PBMCs. These TCRs come from a man younger than 40 in good health and CMV-seropositive.

This clone has a single count. The V gene is TRBV5-4, the J gene TRBJ2-7, with 14 bases fitting TRBD2. Germline lookup yields CDR1 SGHNT and CDR2 YYREEE (reference sequence). J gave up 5 bases and V 3 bases, and 4 bases lay outside the gene matches. The CDR3 length is 15 residues. DNA of the CDR3: TGTGCCAGCAGCTCGGGACTAGCGGGAGTAAACGAGCAGTACTTC. This sequence encodes CASSSGLAGVNEQYF.

The V and J genes are TRBV6-1 and TRBJ1-2; D is uncertain. V was pared by 3 bases and J by 0 bases, with 5 bases between. The length of the CDR3 is 13 residues. Germline V gene sequence: CDR1 MNHNS, CDR2 SASEGT. The CDR3 region has the DNA TGTGCCAGCAGTGAGGCGGCTAACTATGGCTACACCTTC. This sequence encodes CASSEAANYGYTF.

This chain links TRBV6-6 with TRBJ1-2; 8 bases are shared with TRBD1. The V segment lost 10 bases and the J segment 3 bases; nucleotides outside the gene matches: 13. The CDR3 consists of 15 residues. The germline gives CDR1 MNHNY, CDR2 SVGAGI (reference sequence). CDR3 loop: CATTAGTGPYYGYTF. CDR3 coding DNA: TGTGCCACAACGGCCGGGACAGGACCTTACTATGGCTACACCTTC.

The chain joins TRBV19 to TRBJ2-5; D gene uncertain. Germline V gives CDR1 LNHDA, CDR2 SQIVND (reference sequence). Trimming took 5 bases from V and 2 from J, leaving 9 bases between them. The CDR3 consists of 13 residues. The chain's CDR3 is CASSSLRQETQYF. CDR3 coding DNA: TGTGCCAGTAGTTCGTTGCGGCAAGAGACCCAGTACTTC.

The V gene is TRBV4-1, the J gene TRBJ2-7; 13 bases match TRBD2. The germline CDR1 and CDR2 sequences are MGHRA and YSYEKL. The J segment lost 5 bases and the V segment lost 4 bases, leaving 5 bases of the junction unmatched. This CDR3 has 15 residues. The CDR3 bases are TGCGCCAGCAGCCGGGGACTAGCGGGGAAGGACGAGCAGTACTTC. It is translated as CASSRGLAGKDEQYF.

The CDR3 DNA is TGCAGCGTTGGCGGGAGGGGACCGACAGATACGCAGTATTTT. It translates to CSVGGRGPTDTQYF. The rearrangement uses TRBV29-1 and TRBJ2-3; 9 bases match TRBD2. The germline V gene has CDR1 SQVTM and CDR2 ANQGSEA. The V and J ends lost 4 bases and 3 bases, in that order; junction bases with no gene match: 5. The CDR3 covers 14 residues.